The rows below give T cell receptor beta chains drawn from one sample of a study of graft-versus-host responses after intestinal transplantation. Some clones are missing from TCRdb's copy, which holds only in-frame ones; the method was immunoSEQ multiplex PCR. The table lists around 97,000 clones, 91% of them singletons. No antigen is known for these receptors. The input for sequencing was unstimulated CD4+ T cells sorted from spleen or lymph node cells, taken before transplant. Source of these receptors: a human donor who was the organ donor for an intestinal transplant. Both conserved end residues are part of each CDR3. A D gene is named only where the DNA matches it firmly. Some rows mark clone size as missing; the rest say once, few, many or name a class of expanded clone.

D	size	V	J	CDR3	DNA
TRBD1	NA	TRBV10-3	TRBJ1-1	CATGTAPDTEAFF	TGTGCCACCGGGACAGCTCCTGACACTGAAGCTTTCTTT
TRBD1	NA	TRBV7-2	TRBJ1-2	CASSHSGTVSYGYTF	TGTGCCAGCAGCCACTCCGGGACAGTTAGTTATGGCTACACCTTC
NA	NA	TRBV7-9	TRBJ1-2	CASSSTGQSGYGYTF	TGTGCCAGCAGCTCAACCGGACAGTCCGGCTATGGCTACACCTTC
NA	NA	TRBV7-9	TRBJ1-6	CASSPGVTYNSPLHF	TGTGCCAGCAGCCCAGGGGTGACCTATAATTCACCCCTCCACTTT
NA	NA	TRBV2	TRBJ1-3	CASSDPGEAGNTIYF	TGTGCCAGCAGTGACCCCGGTGAGGCGGGAAACACCATATATTTT
NA	NA	TRBV18	TRBJ2-5	CASSPASFRETQYF	TGTGCCAGCTCACCAGCCAGCTTCAGGGAGACCCAGTACTTC
TRBD1	NA	TRBV27	TRBJ1-6	CASSTGGPNSPLHF	TGTGCCAGCAGTACAGGGGGCCCCAATTCACCCCTCCACTTT
TRBD2	NA	TRBV10-1	TRBJ2-1	CASSQLRLAYSSNEQFF	TGCGCCAGCAGCCAATTAAGACTAGCTTATTCCTCCAATGAGCAGTTCTTC
NA	once	TRBV6-5	TRBJ1-3	CATKREPGNTIYF	TGTGCCACCAAGCGGGAGCCCGGAAACACCATATATTTT
NA	NA	TRBV5-4	TRBJ1-2	CASSLDRNYGYTF	TGTGCCAGCAGCTTGGACAGAAACTATGGCTACACCTTC
TRBD1	NA	TRBV7-9	TRBJ1-2	CASSFYPGQGNYGYTF	TGTGCCAGCAGCTTCTACCCGGGACAGGGAAACTATGGCTACACCTTC
TRBD2	NA	TRBV7-2	TRBJ2-5	CASSAGTSGVVLRETQYF	TGTGCCAGCAGCGCCGGGACTAGCGGGGTAGTCCTCCGGGAGACCCAGTACTTC
NA	NA	TRBV18	TRBJ2-3	CASSPRALRSPLPSTDTQYF	TGTGCCAGCTCACCACGGGCGCTAAGGTCCCCTCTTCCTAGCACAGATACGCAGTATTTT
TRBD1	NA	TRBV18	TRBJ1-2	CASSPGQGLGGYTF	TGTGCCAGCTCGCCGGGACAGGGGCTGGGTGGCTACACCTTC
NA	NA	TRBV19	TRBJ1-6	CASARSNSPLHF	TGTGCCAGTGCTAGGTCGAATTCACCCCTCCACTTT
TRBD2	NA	TRBV2	TRBJ2-3	CASRGTSGGTDTQYF	TGTGCCAGCAGGGGGACTAGCGGGGGGACAGATACGCAGTATTTT
TRBD1	NA	TRBV7-9	TRBJ1-1	CASSPQATRDRGDTEAFF	TGTGCCAGCAGCCCCCAAGCGACAAGGGACAGGGGCGACACTGAAGCTTTCTTT
NA	NA	TRBV27	TRBJ2-5	CASLEGAGSETQYF	TGTGCCAGCCTGGAAGGGGCAGGGTCAGAGACCCAGTACTTC
NA	NA	TRBV7-9	TRBJ1-3	CASSLTGDTIYF	TGTGCCAGCAGCTTAACCGGGGACACCATATATTTT
TRBD1	NA	TRBV5-1	TRBJ2-3	CASSFKGAEDTQYF	TGCGCCAGCAGCTTTAAGGGGGCTGAAGATACGCAGTATTTT
NA	NA	TRBV7-9	TRBJ2-3	CASSFIAGARTDTQYF	TGTGCCAGCAGCTTTATCGCCGGAGCTCGCACAGATACGCAGTATTTT
NA	NA	TRBV5-6	TRBJ1-1	CASSSYGGANTEAFF	TGTGCCAGCAGCTCTTATGGGGGGGCGAACACTGAAGCTTTCTTT
NA	NA	TRBV2	TRBJ2-2	CASSEAATFTGELFF	TGTGCCAGCAGTGAAGCAGCAACCTTCACCGGGGAGCTGTTTTTT
TRBD1	NA	TRBV6-5	TRBJ1-6	CASSRDRAGSPLHF	TGTGCCAGCAGTCGGGACAGGGCGGGTTCACCCCTCCACTTT
TRBD1	NA	TRBV29-1	TRBJ1-6	CSARKTGNSPLHF	TGCAGCGCTAGGAAGACAGGGAATTCACCCCTCCACTTT
NA	NA	TRBV4-3	TRBJ1-2	CASSQEGQGARYGYTF	TGCGCCAGCAGCCAAGAAGGTCAAGGGGCGCGCTATGGCTACACCTTC
NA	NA	TRBV14	TRBJ1-2	CASSQDLTGRYGYTF	TGTGCCAGCAGCCAAGATTTGACCGGGAGGTATGGCTACACCTTC
NA	NA	TRBV11-1	TRBJ2-1	CASSLSVAYNEQFF	TGTGCCAGCAGCTTATCGGTCGCGTACAATGAGCAGTTCTTC
NA	NA	TRBV4-1	TRBJ1-1	CASSQPRRVGTEAFF	TGCGCCAGCAGCCAACCGAGGAGGGTTGGGACTGAAGCTTTCTTT
NA	NA	TRBV28	TRBJ2-2	CASSLGQRTGELFF	TGTGCCAGCAGTTTAGGACAGCGCACCGGGGAGCTGTTTTTT
NA	NA	TRBV11-2	TRBJ1-3	CASSLGTLGNTIYF	TGTGCCAGCAGCCTAGGGACACTTGGAAACACCATATATTTT
NA	NA	TRBV28	TRBJ1-2	CASSSGHVYGYTF	TGTGCCAGCAGTTCGGGACACGTCTATGGCTACACCTTC
TRBD1	NA	TRBV28	TRBJ2-7	CATGETGIIRGAYEQYF	TGTGCCACCGGGGAGACAGGGATTATACGAGGGGCCTACGAGCAGTACTTC
TRBD1	NA	TRBV10-3	TRBJ2-2	CAIKGDRGNTGELFF	TGTGCCATCAAAGGGGACAGGGGGAACACCGGGGAGCTGTTTTTT
NA	NA	TRBV9	TRBJ2-1	CASSVGRRIGSNEQFF	TGTGCCAGCAGCGTAGGGAGGAGGATAGGTAGCAATGAGCAGTTCTTC
NA	NA	TRBV28	TRBJ1-5	CASSLSLQPQHF	TGTGCCAGCAGTTTATCCCTTCAGCCCCAGCATTTT
TRBD1	NA	TRBV4-1	TRBJ2-1	CASSQLGTAYNEQFF	TGCGCCAGCAGCCAATTAGGGACAGCATACAATGAGCAGTTCTTC
TRBD1	NA	TRBV4-3	TRBJ1-2	CASSQGSGGGGYTF	TGCGCCAGCAGCCAAGGGTCAGGGGGCGGTGGCTACACCTTC
TRBD1	NA	TRBV6-5	TRBJ1-2	CASSYLLGGGNYGYTF	TGTGCCAGCAGTTACCTACTAGGAGGGGGCAACTATGGCTACACCTTC
TRBD1	NA	TRBV10-3	TRBJ1-5	CATSDRGDQPQHF	TGTGCCACCTCGGACAGGGGCGATCAGCCCCAGCATTTT
NA	NA	TRBV7-9	TRBJ2-7	CASSSHHYEQYF	TGTGCCAGCAGCTCTCATCACTACGAGCAGTACTTC
NA	once	TRBV4-3	TRBJ1-6	CASSHPSGQPYNSPLHF	TGCGCCAGCAGCCACCCTTCGGGACAACCCTATAATTCACCCCTCCACTTT
NA	once	TRBV5-1	TRBJ1-4	CASSLTVNEKLFF	TGCGCCAGCAGCCTGACAGTTAATGAAAAACTGTTTTTT
NA	NA	TRBV6-1	TRBJ2-2	CASSETLGELFF	TGTGCCAGCAGTGAGACACTGGGGGAGCTGTTTTTT
NA	NA	TRBV6-5	TRBJ1-3	CASSYLTPTGNTIYF	TGTGCCAGCAGTTACCTGACACCAACTGGAAACACCATATATTTT
TRBD1	NA	TRBV7-8	TRBJ1-1	CASSEGQGGFAEAFF	TGTGCCAGCAGCGAGGGACAGGGTGGGTTCGCTGAAGCTTTCTTT
TRBD2	NA	TRBV2	TRBJ2-2	CASSGGTSGGANTGELFF	TGTGCCAGCAGTGGCGGAACTAGCGGGGGGGCGAACACCGGGGAGCTGTTTTTT
NA	NA	TRBV12-2	TRBJ2-5	CARTFGTRYQETQYF	TGTGCGCGGACCTTCGGGACTAGATATCAAGAGACCCAGTACTTC
TRBD2	NA	TRBV5-4	TRBJ2-1	CASSYSGTSVGEQFF	TGTGCCAGCAGCTATTCCGGGACTAGCGTCGGTGAGCAGTTCTTC
TRBD1	NA	TRBV6-5	TRBJ1-1	CASSYFGQGAAEAFF	TGTGCCAGCAGTTACTTCGGACAGGGGGCCGCTGAAGCTTTCTTT
NA	NA	TRBV4-1	TRBJ2-7	CASSQLGGTTYEQYF	TGCGCCAGCAGCCAATTAGGGGGGACTACCTACGAGCAGTACTTC
TRBD1	NA	TRBV18	TRBJ2-7	CASSPGTGSSEQYF	TGTGCCAGCTCACCCGGGACAGGGTCAAGCGAGCAGTACTTC
NA	NA	TRBV5-4	TRBJ1-2	CASSRVLQERGYTF	TGTGCCAGCAGCCGGGTGCTGCAAGAACGGGGCTACACCTTC